This TCR beta chain was obtained from a study of T-cell memory formation after mild COVID-19. Study-wide points: Specificity for SARS-CoV-2 was not confirmed among the second-wave clones peaking on day 37. Clones that contracted from day 15 to 85 had balanced CD4/CD8; later expanders were CD4+ biased.

With regard to this clonotype: Its antigen is undetermined.

Germline CDR1 reads MDHEN; CDR2 reads SYDVKM. Trimming pared 4 bases from V and 4 bases from J, leaving 7 bases between. The CDR3 sequence is 12 residues long. Each CDR3 protein gets one entry after TCRdb re-called the 5' RACE reads with MiXCR. The sample includes fewer than 90,000 distinct CDR3 sequences, roughly 13% of them seen just once. Sequencing was carried out using PBMCs or a T cell subset sorted from them (not recorded which). This clonotype was sampled from a man younger than 30 who had mild COVID-19 (a few samples of this study predate the infection). Cell type and time point are not known. The V gene is TRBV28, the J gene TRBJ1-1; D not resolved. CDR3 coding DNA: TGTGCCAGCAGTTCGTCCGTCACTGAAGCTTTCTTT. Translation gives CASSSSVTEAFF.